Presented here are 11 T cell receptor beta chains from one specimen sequenced in a study of blood T cells in healthy people across ages. PCR was performed a second time for roughly 7 to 11 cycles using a sample-barcoded 5' primer and a J-beta primer mix. TCRdb reprocessed the 5' RACE reads via MiXCR and lists one record per CDR3 protein. The table includes approximately 770,000 distinct CDR3 sequences, about 62% detected once. Sequenced sample: blood. The receptors derive from a man aged 25 to 40 in good health.

The V and J genes are TRBV20-1 and TRBJ2-3, with D maybe TRBD1 (5 bases). Germline V gene lookup returns CDR1 DFQATT and CDR2 SNEGSKA (reference sequence). This CDR3 is built from 14 residues. Trimming cost V 5 bases and J 2 bases, with 14 bases left between them. CDR3 DNA sequence: TGCAGTGCTGGCCGACAGAGGCTCACAGATACGCAGTATTTT. Translated: CSAGRQRLTDTQYF.

For this clonotype: Being one base from a much bigger clone, this may be a read error. The rearrangement uses TRBV3-1 and TRBJ2-7; 8 nucleotides line up with TRBD1. CDR3 length equals 15 residues. Unmatched junction bases numbered 7, after V lost 4 bases and J lost 2 bases. The germline gives CDR1 LGHDT, CDR2 YNNKEL (reference sequence). CDR3 sequence: CASSPTGGQTYEQYF. CDR3 DNA sequence: TGTGCCAGCAGCCCAACAGGGGGACAGACCTACGAGCAGTACTTC.

The rearrangement uses TRBV6-2 or TRBV6-3 and TRBJ2-7; D is uncertain. Looked up from germline, CDR1 is MNHEY and CDR2 is SVGEGT. V lost 7 bases to trimming and J lost 6 bases, with 13 bases between them. The CDR3 length is 12 residues. Written as DNA, the CDR3 is TGTGCCAGCACTACCGAAGGGCGCGAGCAGTACTTC. This translates into CASTTEGREQYF.

The gene calls are TRBV11-1 and TRBJ1-2; D might be TRBD1 (6 bases). Germline loops: CDR1 SGHAT, CDR2 FQDESV (reference sequence). V lost 5 bases, J lost 8 bases, and 15 bases lay in between. The CDR3 has 13 residues. In nucleotides, the CDR3 is TGTGCCAGCAGCCGCGGACAGATCGGGGGCTACACCTTC. This translates into CASSRGQIGGYTF.

The chain combines TRBV4-3 with TRBJ2-1; D assignment may be TRBD1 or TRBD2 (5 bases each). Trimming cost V 0 bases and J 8 bases, with 11 bases left between them. Germline values: CDR1 LGHNA, CDR2 YSLEER. There are 14 residues in the CDR3. The CDR3 sequence is CASSQESRGDEQFF. The CDR3 bases are TGCGCCAGCAGCCAAGAGTCCCGGGGCGATGAGCAGTTCTTC.

The rearrangement joins TRBV12-3 or TRBV12-4 to TRBJ2-5; D unclear. V lost 5 bases and J 0 bases, leaving 10 bases between the germline ends. The CDR3 has 14 amino acids. The CDR3 here is CASSTEENQETQYF. CDR3 nucleotide sequence: TGTGCCAGCAGTACTGAGGAGAACCAAGAGACCCAGTACTTC.

This clonotype was observed once. This chain links TRBV4-1 with TRBJ2-5, with a possible D match to TRBD1 (6 bases). Judging by the DNA end, TRBJ2-7 fits better; the J call may be wrong. Germline V gives CDR1 MGHRA, CDR2 YSYEKL. The CDR3 contains 15 residues. The chain's CDR3 is CASSHLRGLGYEQYF. The CDR3 nucleotides are TGCGCCAGCAGCCACCTCAGGGGTCTTGGCTACGAGCAGTACTTC.

In its sample, this clonotype was seen once. The rearrangement links TRBV10-3 to TRBJ2-5, with 7 bases that match TRBD2. The CDR3 has 15 residues. Germline CDR1 and CDR2: ENHRY and SYGVKD. Losses at the gene ends were 1 base for V and 11 bases for J; bases not matched to a gene: 13. The CDR3 reads CAISEFGGEANEQYF. The CDR3 DNA sequence: TGTGCCATCAGTGAGTTTGGGGGGGAGGCAAATGAGCAGTACTTC.

This chain joins TRBV30 and TRBJ2-1; 9 nucleotides agree with TRBD2. There are 14 residues in the CDR3. V was clipped by 2 bases and J by 4 bases; unmatched bases: 3. Per germline, CDR1 GTSNPN and CDR2 SVGIG (reference sequence). The chain's CDR3 is CAWSTSGSYNEQFF. DNA of the CDR3: TGTGCCTGGAGTACTAGCGGGTCTTACAATGAGCAGTTCTTC.

This chain connects TRBV7-2 to TRBJ1-2, with D maybe TRBD1 (6 bases). V lost 5 bases, J lost 5 bases, and 12 bases lay in between. Germline V gene lookup returns CDR1 SGHTA and CDR2 FQGNSA. The CDR3 spans 13 residues. The CDR3 sequence: CASSLRGAYGYTF. CDR3 DNA: TGTGCCAGCAGCCTACGGGGGGCATATGGCTACACCTTC.

J is TRBJ2-5 and V is TRBV11-2; the D gene is possibly TRBD2 (5 bases). Germline CDR1 reads SGHAT; CDR2 reads FQNNGV. This CDR3 is 14 amino acids long. V dropped 5 bases and J dropped 5 bases, with 15 bases sitting between them. CDR3 sequence (DNA): TGTGCCAGCAGCCTGAGGGAATATGAGGAGACCCAGTACTTC. It translates to CASSLREYEETQYF.